These 8 T cell receptor beta chains were all obtained from the same sample, sequenced in a study of CD8+CD57+ T cells in acquired aplastic anemia. Genomic DNA templated the TCR beta VDJ and CDR3 profiling. TCRdb itself ran the reads through MiXCR, one entry per CDR3 protein. The profile shows 120,000 or so distinct CDR3 sequences, 48% of them singletons. What was sequenced was sorted CD4+, CD8+, or CD8+CD57+ T cells (not recorded which) from PBMCs. The receptors stem from a human donor in good health, serving as a control.

Of note for this clonotype: At one boundary the junction diverges from the germline segment, which might be a read error. In nucleotides, the CDR3 is TGCGCCAGCAGCCAATCGAGCTACACTGAAGCTTTCTTT. It encodes CASSQSSYTEAFF. J is TRBJ1-1 and V is TRBV7-2, with D hard to call. Looked up from germline, CDR1 is SGHTA and CDR2 is FQGNSA. This CDR3 contains 13 residues.

In its sample, this clonotype was seen a few times. The chain employs TRBV7-2 and TRBJ2-7; D assignment may be TRBD1 or TRBD2 (5 bases each). V lost 5 bases, J lost 6 bases, and 20 bases lay in between. Germline CDR1 is SGHTA and CDR2 is FQGNSA. This CDR3 region has 15 residues. CDR3 sequence reads: CASSPRMARDLEQYF. CDR3 bases: TGTGCCAGCAGCCCCCGGATGGCCAGGGACCTCGAGCAGTACTTC.

J is TRBJ2-7 and V is TRBV7-8; TRBD2 agrees at 7 bases. The V gene's germline CDR1 is SGHVS and CDR2 FQNEAQ. The CDR3 is 15 residues long. Unmatched junction bases numbered 17, after V lost 10 bases and J lost 5 bases. CDR3 loop: CANTLGRGSVDEQYV. CDR3 DNA: TGTGCCAACACCCTGGGGAGGGGCTCTGTGGACGAGCAGTACGTC.

V is TRBV6-5 and J is TRBJ1-5; D is undetermined. The germline CDR1 and CDR2 sequences are MNHEY and SVGAGI. The CDR3 is made up of 15 amino acids. The V and J ends lost 4 bases and 1 base respectively, with 11 bases between them. CDR3 in amino acids: CASSFSLWSNQPQHF. The CDR3 DNA reads as TGTGCCAGCAGTTTCTCCCTGTGGAGCAATCAGCCCCAGCATTTT.

This clonotype came up many times. This chain uses TRBV3-1 with TRBJ1-2; 8 bases align to TRBD1. CDR1 is LGHDT, CDR2 YNNKEL, per germline (reference sequence). CDR3 length: 16 residues. V lost 7 bases to trimming and J lost 2 bases; unmatched junction nucleotides: 12. Here the CDR3 reads CASNDIRQGKNYGYTF. The CDR3 DNA is TGTGCCAGCAACGATATTAGACAGGGGAAGAACTATGGCTACACCTTC. The whole variable domain, remainder taken from reference TRBV3-1 and TRBJ1-2, is DTAVSQTPKYLVTQMGNDKSIKCEQNLGHDTMYWYKQDSKKFLKIMFSYNNKELIINETVPNRFSPKSPDKAHLNLHINSLELGDSAVYFCASNDIRQGKNYGYTFGSGTRLTVV.

At least ten counts were recorded for this clonotype. The chain is built from TRBV7-3 and TRBJ2-3; tentatively, D is TRBD2 (6 bases). This CDR3 has 12 amino acids. The ends were cut back, 5 bases at V and 10 bases at J, with 13 bases in the middle. CDR1 is SGHTA, CDR2 FQGTGA, per germline. This CDR3 is CASSPDTGAQYF. The CDR3 DNA reads as TGTGCCAGCAGCCCAGACACGGGGGCGCAGTATTTT.

The chain couples TRBV24-1 to TRBJ1-1; 9 positions match TRBD1. The CDR3 length is 15 residues. Losses at the gene ends were 6 bases for V and 2 bases for J; bases not matched to a gene: 6. Germline V CDR1 and CDR2: KGHDR, SFDVKD. CDR3 in amino acids: CATSQKQGANTEAFF. The DNA of the CDR3 is TGTGCCACCAGTCAAAAACAGGGGGCTAACACTGAAGCTTTCTTT.

This clonotype was seen only a few times. This chain uses TRBV15 with TRBJ1-6, with a tentative D call TRBD1 (5 bases). CDR1 is LNHNV, CDR2 YYDKDF, per germline (reference sequence). The CDR3 length is 15 residues. V shed 5 bases and J shed 6 bases, with 14 bases lying between them. The DNA of the CDR3 is TGTGCCACCAGCTCGGGGGGACTTTCTAATTCACCCCTCCACTTT. Translating it yields CATSSGGLSNSPLHF. The entire variable domain, with the rest obtained from reference TRBV15 and TRBJ1-6, is as follows: DAMVIQNPRYQVTQFGKPVTLSCSQTLNHNVMYWYQQKSSQAPKLLFHYYDKDFNNEADTPDNFQSRRPNTSFCFLDIRSPGLGDTAMYLCATSSGGLSNSPLHFGNGTRLTVT.